This paragraph covers one T cell receptor (beta chain) sequence. There is no known antigen for this receptor. Nothing much larger sits one base from this clone, and base qualities are not available. V lost 0 bases and J lost 3 bases, and the count of bases not matched to a germline gene is 5. From its cysteine to its valine, the CDR3 spans 16 amino acids. The DNA shown is the 48-base CDR3, in frame from base 1. Reading the germline V gene gives CDR1 MNHEY and CDR2 SVGEGT. These reads were obtained on an Illumina NovaSeq 6000. TCR cDNA was synthesized by 5'RACE template switching, which introduced a universal primer site and unique molecular identifiers. Priming of cDNA synthesis was performed from both the TCR alpha and TCR beta constant segments. Libraries were amplified in two PCR steps, with sample barcodes and sequencing adapters added in the second step. Sequencing of the libraries was done on either Illumina HiSeq 2500 (2x100 bp) or NovaSeq (2x150 bp). For the original study's pipeline: Reads were demultiplexed and collapsed into UMI consensus sequences with MIGEC, and V(D)J alignment was performed with MiXCR. Using edgeR on replicate PBMC samples, clonotypes were called vaccine-responding if FDR was below 0.01 and the log2 fold change was above 5 up to day 15. CD4 or CD8 identity was assigned to each bulk clonotype according to whether the clonotype was present at higher abundance in the sequenced CD4 repertoire or the sequenced CD8 repertoire. TCRdb trimmed the raw reads at Q25, called clones with MiXCR and kept productive beta chains. CDR3 protein duplicates are merged, each entry listing the most common genes and DNA. The V and J calls follow TCRdb's processing rather than the paper's. The sample records some 320,000 distinct CDR3 sequences, roughly 3.9% of which are singletons. The ten most abundant clones make up roughly 25% of the sample.

This record comes from a study of T cells after yellow fever vaccination (dated by TCRdb to about 2019). Regarding the study in general: Libraries from fractions with low cell numbers were prepared with the SMART-Seq v4 Ultra Low Input RNA kit. To track T-cell clones before and after primary and booster YFV17D yellow fever vaccination, bulk TCR alpha and beta repertoires were sequenced longitudinally. The cohort comprised two healthy male donors, one aged 18 to 29 and one aged 30 to 39 years. Bulk PBMC replicates and cell subsets were isolated from blood drawn at multiple timepoints before and after both primary and secondary immunization. The study at large found these results: Compared with the primary T-cell response, the secondary T-cell response was faster but weaker, reaching its peak on day 5 rather than on day 15. A small share of clonotypes was detected in both CD4 and CD8 compartments, with the overlap likely arising from convergent recombination. Computational filtering was required because FACS-sorted repertoires could contain abundant contaminating clonotypes from the bulk population. Most clones expanded after primary vaccination (96% of CD4 and 88% of CD8) were re-detected after the booster, suggesting that broad memory maintenance occurred. The study included only a couple of donors, which limits how far the findings can be generalized.

This specimen's treatment or condition label, per the study, means: live attenuated yellow fever vaccine strain. At every blood-draw timepoint, two biological replicates of bulk PBMCs were collected. A standard Ficoll-Paque protocol was used to isolate PBMCs from peripheral blood. TriZol was used to extract RNA from bulk PBMCs, from CD4 and CD8 fractions, and from dextramer-positive and dextramer-negative fractions. The sequenced sample was PBMCs, obtained 5 days after the yellow fever booster vaccination. This sequence uses TRBV6-2 or TRBV6-3 and TRBJ2-7; TRBD1 aligns with 10 central bases. This clonotype was sampled from a man between 18 and 35 years old who received the YFV17D yellow fever vaccine. The DNA reads TGTGCCAGCAGTTACTCGAAAGGGACAGGGGACTACGAGCAGTACGTC. This codes for CASSYSKGTGDYEQYV.